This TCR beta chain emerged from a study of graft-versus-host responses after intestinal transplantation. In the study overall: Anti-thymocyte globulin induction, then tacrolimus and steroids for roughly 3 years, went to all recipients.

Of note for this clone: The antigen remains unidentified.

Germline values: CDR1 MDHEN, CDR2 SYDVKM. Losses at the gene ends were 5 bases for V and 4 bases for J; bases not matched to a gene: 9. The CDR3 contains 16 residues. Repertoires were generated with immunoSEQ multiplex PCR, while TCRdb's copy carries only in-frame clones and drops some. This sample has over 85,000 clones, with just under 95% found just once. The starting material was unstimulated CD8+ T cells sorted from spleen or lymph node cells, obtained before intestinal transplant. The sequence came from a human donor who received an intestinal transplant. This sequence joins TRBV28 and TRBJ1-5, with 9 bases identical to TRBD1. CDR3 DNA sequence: TGTGCCAGCAGTGTTCGGGACAGGGTTCCTAATCAGCCCCAGCATTTT. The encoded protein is CASSVRDRVPNQPQHF. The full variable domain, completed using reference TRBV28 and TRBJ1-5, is DVKVTQSSRYLVKRTGEKVFLECVQDMDHENMFWYRQDPGLGLRLIYFSYDVKMKEKGDIPEGYSVSREKKERFSLILESASTNQTSMYLCASSVRDRVPNQPQHFGDGTRLSIL.